This T cell receptor (beta chain) emerged from a study of blood T cell repertoires in COVID-19. About the study: COVID-19 samples collected from the United States, Italy and Spain covered acute and convalescent phases. Nucleic acid was either cDNA or gDNA, and it came from T cells, B-cell-depleted T cells, or PBMCs.

Authors' data handling: Nucleated cell counts were estimated from reference gene primer amplification. The repertoire was sequenced with immunoSEQ multiplex PCR; TCRdb's copy has only in-frame clones and lacks some. V and J calls and clone size are as listed in that table; D and trimming were resolved from the DNA. The sample has some 250,000 clones, approximately 82% seen once. The CDR3 length is 17 residues. Trimming took 4 bases from V and 8 from J; bases not matched to a gene: 17. CDR1 is SGHTS, CDR2 YDEGEE, per germline. The chain employs TRBV5-8 and TRBJ2-1; 8 bases are shared with TRBD1. This sequence originates from a woman aged 18 to 35 with acute or convalescent COVID-19. The sequenced sample was peripheral blood. This CDR3 reads CASSPSTGAVIGDEQFF. The CDR3 DNA is TGTGCCAGCAGCCCCTCGACAGGGGCGGTCATAGGTGATGAGCAGTTCTTC.